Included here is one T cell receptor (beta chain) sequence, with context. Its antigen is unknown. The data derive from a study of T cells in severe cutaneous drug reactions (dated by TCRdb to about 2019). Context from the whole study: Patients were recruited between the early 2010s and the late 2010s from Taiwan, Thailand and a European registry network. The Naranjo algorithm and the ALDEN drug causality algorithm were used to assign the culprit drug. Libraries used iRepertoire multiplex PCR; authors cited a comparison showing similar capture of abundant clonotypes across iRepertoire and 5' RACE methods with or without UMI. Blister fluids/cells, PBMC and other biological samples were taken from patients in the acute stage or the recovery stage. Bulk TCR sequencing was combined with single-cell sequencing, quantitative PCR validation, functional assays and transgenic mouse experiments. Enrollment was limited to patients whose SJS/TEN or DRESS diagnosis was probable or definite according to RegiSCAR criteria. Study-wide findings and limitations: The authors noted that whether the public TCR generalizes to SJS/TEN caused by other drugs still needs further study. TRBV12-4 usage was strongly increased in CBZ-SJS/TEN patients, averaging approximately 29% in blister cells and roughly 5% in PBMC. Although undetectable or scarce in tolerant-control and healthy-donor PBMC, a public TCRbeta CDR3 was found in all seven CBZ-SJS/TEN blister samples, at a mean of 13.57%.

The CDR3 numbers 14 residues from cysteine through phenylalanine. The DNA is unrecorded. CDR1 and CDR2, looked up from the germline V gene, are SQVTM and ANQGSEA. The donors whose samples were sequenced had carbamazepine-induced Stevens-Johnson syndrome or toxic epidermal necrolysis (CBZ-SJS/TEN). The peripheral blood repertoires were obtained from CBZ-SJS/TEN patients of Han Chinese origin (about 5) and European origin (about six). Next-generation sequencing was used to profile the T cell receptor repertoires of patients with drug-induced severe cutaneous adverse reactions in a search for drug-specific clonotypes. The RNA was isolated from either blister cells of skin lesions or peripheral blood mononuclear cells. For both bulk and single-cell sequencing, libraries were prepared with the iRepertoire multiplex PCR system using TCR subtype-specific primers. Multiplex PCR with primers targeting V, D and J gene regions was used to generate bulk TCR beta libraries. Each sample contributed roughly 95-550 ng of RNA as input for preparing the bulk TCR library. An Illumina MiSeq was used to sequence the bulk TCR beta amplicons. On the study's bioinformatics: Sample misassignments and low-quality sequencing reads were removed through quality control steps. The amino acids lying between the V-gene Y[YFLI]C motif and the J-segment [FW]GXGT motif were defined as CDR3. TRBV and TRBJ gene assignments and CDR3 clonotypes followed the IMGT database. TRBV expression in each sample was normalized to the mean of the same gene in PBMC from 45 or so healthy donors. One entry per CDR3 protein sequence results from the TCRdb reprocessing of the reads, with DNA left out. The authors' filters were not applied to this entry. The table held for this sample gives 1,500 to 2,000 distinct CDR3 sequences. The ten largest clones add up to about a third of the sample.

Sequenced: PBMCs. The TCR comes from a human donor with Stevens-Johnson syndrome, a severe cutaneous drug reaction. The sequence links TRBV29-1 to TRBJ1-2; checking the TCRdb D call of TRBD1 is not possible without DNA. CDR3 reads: CSVDGDSRNYGYTF.